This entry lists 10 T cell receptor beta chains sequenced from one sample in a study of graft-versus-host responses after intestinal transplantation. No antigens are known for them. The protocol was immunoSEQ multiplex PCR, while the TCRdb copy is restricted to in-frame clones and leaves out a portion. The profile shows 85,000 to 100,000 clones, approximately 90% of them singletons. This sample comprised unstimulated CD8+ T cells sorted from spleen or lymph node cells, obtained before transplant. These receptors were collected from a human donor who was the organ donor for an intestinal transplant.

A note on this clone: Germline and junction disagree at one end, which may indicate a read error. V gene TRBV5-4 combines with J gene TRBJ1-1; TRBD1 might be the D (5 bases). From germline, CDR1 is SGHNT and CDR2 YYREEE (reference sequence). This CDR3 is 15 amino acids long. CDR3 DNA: TGTGCCAGCAGTTTGGGCGGGACCCCAAAATTACAAGCTTTCTTT. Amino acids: CASSLGGTPKLQAFF.

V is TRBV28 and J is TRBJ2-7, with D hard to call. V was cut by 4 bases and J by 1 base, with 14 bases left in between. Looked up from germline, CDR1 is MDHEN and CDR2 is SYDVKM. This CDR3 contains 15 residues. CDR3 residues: CASSSSEVISYEQYF. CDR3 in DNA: TGTGCCAGCAGTTCCAGTGAGGTGATATCCTACGAGCAGTACTTC.

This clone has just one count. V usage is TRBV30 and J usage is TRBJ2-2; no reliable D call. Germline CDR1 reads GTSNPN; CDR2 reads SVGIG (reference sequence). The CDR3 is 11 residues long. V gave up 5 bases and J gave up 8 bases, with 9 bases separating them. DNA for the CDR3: TGTGCCTGGGGCCTTGTGGGGGAGCTGTTTTTT. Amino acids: CAWGLVGELFF.

The chain's CDR3 is CASSYQLSNQPQHF. The CDR3 nucleotides are TGTGCCAGCAGCTATCAGTTAAGCAATCAGCCCCAGCATTTT. This chain links TRBV7-2 with TRBJ1-5; D is uncertain. There are 14 residues in the CDR3. Trimming left V 4 bases short and J 1 base short, with 8 bases between. The V gene's germline CDR1 is SGHTA and CDR2 FQGNSA.

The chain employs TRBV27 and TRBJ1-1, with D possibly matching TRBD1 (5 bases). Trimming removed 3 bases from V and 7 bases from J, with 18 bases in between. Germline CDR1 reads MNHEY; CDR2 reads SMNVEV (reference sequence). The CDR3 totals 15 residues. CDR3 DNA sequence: TGTGCCAGCAGTTTTAATGGACAACCCCCGCTTGAAGCTTTCTTT. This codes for CASSFNGQPPLEAFF.

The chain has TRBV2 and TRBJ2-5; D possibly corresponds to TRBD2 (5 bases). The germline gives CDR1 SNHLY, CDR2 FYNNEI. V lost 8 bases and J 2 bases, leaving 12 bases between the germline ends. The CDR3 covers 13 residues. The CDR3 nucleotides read TGTGCCAGCTCGAGTAGCGAACAAGAGACCCAGTACTTC. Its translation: CASSSSEQETQYF.

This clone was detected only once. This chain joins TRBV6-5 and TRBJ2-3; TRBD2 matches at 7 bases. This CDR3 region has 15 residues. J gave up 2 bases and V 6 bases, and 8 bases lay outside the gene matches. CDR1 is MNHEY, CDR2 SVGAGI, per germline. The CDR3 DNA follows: TGTGCCAGCAGGACGGGGGGATGGGACACAGATACGCAGTATTTT. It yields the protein CASRTGGWDTDTQYF.

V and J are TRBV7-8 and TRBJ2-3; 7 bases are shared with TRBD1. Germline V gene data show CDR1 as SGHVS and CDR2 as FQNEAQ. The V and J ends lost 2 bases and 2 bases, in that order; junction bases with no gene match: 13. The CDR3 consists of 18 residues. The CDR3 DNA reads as TGTGCCAGCAGCTTATGGACAGCAGGACAGGTACCCACAGATACGCAGTATTTT. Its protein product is CASSLWTAGQVPTDTQYF.

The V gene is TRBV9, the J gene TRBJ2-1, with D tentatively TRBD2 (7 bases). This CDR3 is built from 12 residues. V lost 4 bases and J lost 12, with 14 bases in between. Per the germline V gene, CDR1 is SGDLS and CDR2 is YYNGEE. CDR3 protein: CASSPRGPGQFF. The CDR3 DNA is TGTGCCAGCAGCCCGCGGGGGCCTGGGCAGTTCTTC.

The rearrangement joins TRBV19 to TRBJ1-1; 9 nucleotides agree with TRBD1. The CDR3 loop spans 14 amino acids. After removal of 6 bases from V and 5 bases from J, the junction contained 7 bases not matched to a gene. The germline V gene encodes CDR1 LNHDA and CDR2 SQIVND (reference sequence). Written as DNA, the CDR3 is TGTGCCAGTAGCGTACAGGGGGCCTTTACTGAAGCTTTCTTT. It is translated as CASSVQGAFTEAFF.